This entry lists 18 T cell receptor beta chains sequenced from one sample in a study of PD-1 blockade in classical Hodgkin lymphoma. TCRdb keeps only in-frame clones here, not all; method: immunoSEQ multiplex PCR. The sample shows approximately 10,000 clones, roughly 69% of them seen only once. The patients all showed relapse after autologous stem cell transplantation, while their brentuximab vedotin exposure varied. CD4+ T cells were purified from thawed PBMCs by negative selection. Sequencing was performed on CD4+ T cells from blood, taken at baseline. The source is a human donor with classical Hodgkin lymphoma.

In regard to this clone: The sample holds other DNA sequences that translate to the same CDR3. The chain is built from TRBV6-5 and TRBJ1-1, with D tentatively TRBD1 (6 bases). This CDR3 comprises 14 residues. Germline V gene sequence: CDR1 MNHEY, CDR2 SVGAGI. V dropped 2 bases and J dropped 2 bases, with 9 bases sitting between them. CDR3 DNA sequence: TGTGCCAGCAGTTACCTACAGGGAAACACTGAAGCTTTCTTT. As protein: CASSYLQGNTEAFF.

The chain uses TRBV6-5 and TRBJ1-3, with D perhaps TRBD1 (6 bases). The germline V and J ends were trimmed by 0 bases and 6 bases, with 12 bases remaining between them. Germline CDR1 and CDR2: MNHEY and SVGAGI. CDR3 length: 15 amino acids. The CDR3 reads CASSYSKQGLNTIYF. The DNA for the CDR3 is TGTGCCAGCAGTTACTCGAAACAGGGCTTAAACACCATATATTTT.

This clone was found a few times. This chain connects TRBV10-3 to TRBJ1-5, with 7 nucleotides matching TRBD1. V was clipped by 4 bases and J by 5 bases; unmatched bases: 2. The CDR3 totals 13 residues. Per germline, CDR1 ENHRY and CDR2 SYGVKD. Here the CDR3 reads CAISGQGDQPQHF. The CDR3 coding sequence is TGTGCCATCAGTGGACAGGGAGATCAGCCCCAGCATTTT.

The gene calls are TRBV7-2 and TRBJ2-7, with 12 bases matching TRBD2. V dropped 5 bases and J dropped 4; count of bases not matched to a gene: 12. The CDR3 covers 17 residues. The germline CDR1 and CDR2 sequences are SGHTA and FQGNSA. CDR3 in DNA: TGTGCCAGCAGCCCGAAGCGACTAGCGGGAGTTATATACGAGCAGTACTTC. Translating gives CASSPKRLAGVIYEQYF.

As to this clone: Other DNA sequences from this sample encode an identical CDR3 as well. V and J are TRBV11-2 and TRBJ1-2; D is unclear. The CDR3 is 13 amino acids. Germline V gene lookup returns CDR1 SGHAT and CDR2 FQNNGV. The V end was cut by 1 base, the J end by 0 bases, with 3 bases between. The CDR3 DNA is TGTGCCAGCAGCTTAGCAGCTAACTATGGCTACACCTTC. It yields the protein CASSLAANYGYTF.

This chain uses TRBV5-1 with TRBJ2-7; TRBD1 is a possible D gene (6 bases). CDR1 is SGHRS and CDR2 is YFSETQ in the germline V gene. The CDR3 has 14 residues. V was cut by 2 bases and J by 0 bases, with 9 bases left in between. The CDR3 loop reads CASSLQGASYEQYF. The CDR3 DNA is TGCGCCAGCAGCTTACAGGGTGCCTCCTACGAGCAGTACTTC.

The chain combines TRBV27 with TRBJ1-2, with 11 bases lining up with TRBD1. This CDR3 has 19 residues. Germline CDR1 and CDR2: MNHEY and SMNVEV (reference sequence). After removal of 5 bases from V and 4 bases from J, the junction contained 18 bases not matched to a gene. DNA for the CDR3: TGTGCCAGCAGTCGGGACCTGAGGACAGGGGGCTCAAGCGCCTATGGCTACACCTTC. It is translated as CASSRDLRTGGSSAYGYTF.

This clone showed up just a few times. The V gene is TRBV28, the J gene TRBJ1-1; the match to TRBD1 covers 8 bases. CDR3 size: 14 residues. The germline V gene encodes CDR1 MDHEN and CDR2 SYDVKM. V shed 6 bases and J 1 base; nucleotides not matched to a gene: 4. In nucleotides, the CDR3 is TGTGCCAGCAGACAACAGGGGGGGAACACTGAAGCTTTCTTT. Its protein is CASRQQGGNTEAFF.

V gene TRBV2 combines with J gene TRBJ2-6, with no clear D. Per the germline V gene, CDR1 is SNHLY and CDR2 is FYNNEI. V was trimmed by 4 bases and J by 0 bases, leaving 4 bases between them. The CDR3 has 14 residues. The CDR3 loop reads CASSAGSGANVLTF. The CDR3 nucleotides read TGTGCCAGCAGTGCAGGCTCTGGGGCCAACGTCCTGACTTTC.

The chain combines TRBV5-8 with TRBJ2-5; weak D call: TRBD2 (6 bases). Looked up from germline, CDR1 is SGHTS and CDR2 is YDEGEE. The CDR3 has 17 amino acids. Trimming shortened V by 4 bases and J by 5 bases, and 24 bases separated the two germline ends. The chain's CDR3 is CASSTASSSETRETQYF. In DNA form, the CDR3 reads TGTGCCAGCAGCACTGCCTCTTCTAGCGAAACGAGGGAGACCCAGTACTTC.

The J gene is TRBJ1-1, the V gene TRBV28; 7 nucleotides align to TRBD1. The V gene end was trimmed by 5 bases and the J gene end by 1 base; junction bases not matched to a gene: 7. This CDR3 has 15 amino acids. Germline CDR1 reads MDHEN; CDR2 reads SYDVKM. Here the CDR3 DNA reads TGTGCCAGCAGTAGAACCGGGACAGAGAACACTGAAGCTTTCTTT. Protein sequence: CASSRTGTENTEAFF. Looking up the rest from reference TRBV28 and TRBJ1-1 gives the full variable domain: DVKVTQSSRYLVKRTGEKVFLECVQDMDHENMFWYRQDPGLGLRLIYFSYDVKMKEKGDIPEGYSVSREKKERFSLILESASTNQTSMYLCASSRTGTENTEAFFGQGTRLTVV.

The V gene is TRBV27, the J gene TRBJ1-5; a possible D gene is TRBD1 (5 bases). The germline V and J ends were trimmed by 5 bases and 3 bases, with 14 bases remaining between them. CDR1 and CDR2 (germline): MNHEY, SMNVEV (reference sequence). The CDR3 is 15 amino acids. The CDR3 loop reads CASSRTGAVNQPQHF. CDR3 DNA sequence: TGTGCCAGCAGTAGGACCGGGGCGGTCAATCAGCCCCAGCATTTT.

The rearrangement links TRBV11-1 to TRBJ2-2, with unresolved D. This CDR3 region has 17 residues. Germline CDR1 SGHAT, CDR2 FQDESV (reference sequence). Trimming stripped 3 bases from V and 1 base from J, with 15 bases between. CDR3 sequence reads: CASSLGSHGMNTGELFF. CDR3 bases: TGTGCCAGCAGCTTGGGCAGCCACGGTATGAACACCGGGGAGCTGTTTTTT.

There are a few counts of this clone. The chain is built from TRBV7-8 and TRBJ1-2; TRBD1 matches 7 bases. Unmatched junction bases numbered 15, after V lost 2 bases and J lost 6 bases. CDR1 is SGHVS, CDR2 FQNEAQ, per germline. CDR3 length equals 17 residues. CDR3 nucleotides: TGTGCCAGCAGCTTATCGGGGAACAGGGGAGCCCTTGATGGCTACACCTTC. Translated, it gives CASSLSGNRGALDGYTF.

This clone came up once. V is TRBV6-1 and J is TRBJ2-5, with no clear D. Germline CDR1 reads MNHNS; CDR2 reads SASEGT. V lost 1 base and J 5 bases, leaving 11 bases between the germline ends. This CDR3 contains 14 residues. Here the CDR3 reads CASSEGSKRETQYF. The CDR3 DNA is TGTGCCAGCAGTGAAGGCTCAAAAAGGGAGACCCAGTACTTC.

The sample holds a few counts of this clone. The chain couples TRBV19 to TRBJ2-1; D is tentatively TRBD1 or TRBD2 (5 bases each). V was pared by 3 bases and J by 3 bases, with 12 bases between. CDR3 length: 15 amino acids. CDR1 LNHDA and CDR2 SQIVND come from the germline V gene (reference sequence). The CDR3, as DNA: TGTGCCAGTAGTATCTCCGGGACCAACTACAATGAGCAGTTCTTC. Amino acids: CASSISGTNYNEQFF.

This clone was seen only once. This chain links TRBV6-6 with TRBJ1-2; 9 bases line up with TRBD1. Trimming at V came to 0 bases and at J to 8 bases, leaving 4 bases not matched to a gene. From germline, CDR1 is MNHNY and CDR2 SVGAGI (reference sequence). CDR3 size: 14 residues. The DNA for the CDR3 is TGTGCCAGCAGTTACTCGACAGGGGGATCAGGCTACACCTTC. Translation: CASSYSTGGSGYTF.

The chain links TRBV28 to TRBJ1-4; TRBD1 might be the D (5 bases). V gave up 6 bases and J gave up 9 bases, with 14 bases separating them. Germline CDR1 MDHEN, CDR2 SYDVKM. This CDR3 is 13 amino acids long. The CDR3: CASSSGTGQKLFF. For the CDR3, the DNA is TGTGCCAGCAGCTCGGGAACGGGGCAAAAACTGTTTTTT. Full variable domain (rest looked up from reference TRBV28 and TRBJ1-4): DVKVTQSSRYLVKRTGEKVFLECVQDMDHENMFWYRQDPGLGLRLIYFSYDVKMKEKGDIPEGYSVSREKKERFSLILESASTNQTSMYLCASSSGTGQKLFFGSGTQLSVL.